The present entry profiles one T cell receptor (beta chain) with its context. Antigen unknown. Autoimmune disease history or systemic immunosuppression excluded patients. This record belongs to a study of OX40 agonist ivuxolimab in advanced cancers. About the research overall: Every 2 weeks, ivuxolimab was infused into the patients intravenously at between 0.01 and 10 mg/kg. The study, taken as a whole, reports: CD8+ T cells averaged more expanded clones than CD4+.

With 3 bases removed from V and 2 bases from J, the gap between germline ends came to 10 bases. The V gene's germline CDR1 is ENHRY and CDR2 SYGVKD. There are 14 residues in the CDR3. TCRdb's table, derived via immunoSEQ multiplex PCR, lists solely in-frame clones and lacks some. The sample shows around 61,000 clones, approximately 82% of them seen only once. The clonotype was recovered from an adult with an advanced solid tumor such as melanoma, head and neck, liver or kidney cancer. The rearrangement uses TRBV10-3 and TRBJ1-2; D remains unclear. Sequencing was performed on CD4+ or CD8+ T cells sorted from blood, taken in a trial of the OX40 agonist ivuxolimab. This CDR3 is CAISEQSANYGYTF. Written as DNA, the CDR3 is TGTGCCATCAGTGAACAATCCGCGAACTATGGCTACACCTTC.